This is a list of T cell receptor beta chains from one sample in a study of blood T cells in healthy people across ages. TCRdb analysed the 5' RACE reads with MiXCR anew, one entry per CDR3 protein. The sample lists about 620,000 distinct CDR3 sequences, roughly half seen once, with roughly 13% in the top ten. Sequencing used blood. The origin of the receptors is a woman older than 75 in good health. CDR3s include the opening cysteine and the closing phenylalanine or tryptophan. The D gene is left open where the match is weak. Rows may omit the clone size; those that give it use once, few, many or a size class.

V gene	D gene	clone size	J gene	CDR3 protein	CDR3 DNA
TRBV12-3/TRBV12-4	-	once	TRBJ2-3	CASRIALFEDTQYF	TGTGCCAGCAGGATAGCCCTCTTTGAAGATACGCAGTATTTT
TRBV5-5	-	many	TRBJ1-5	CASSPMSESNQPQHF	TGTGCCAGCAGCCCGATGTCGGAGAGCAATCAGCCCCAGCATTTT
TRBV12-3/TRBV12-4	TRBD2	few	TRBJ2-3	CASSLVAGVSDTQYF	TGTGCCAGCAGTTTGGTAGCGGGAGTGTCAGATACGCAGTATTTT
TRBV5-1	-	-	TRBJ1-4	CAGSFTGSVSNEKLFF	TGCGCCGGCAGCTTTACAGGTTCGGTATCTAATGAAAAACTGTTTTTT
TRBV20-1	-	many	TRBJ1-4	CSASSGLANEKLFF	TGCAGTGCTAGTTCGGGGTTGGCTAATGAAAAACTGTTTTTT
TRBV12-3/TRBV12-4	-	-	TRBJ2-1	CASRDNRENEQFF	TGTGCCAGCAGAGATAACAGGGAAAATGAGCAGTTCTTC
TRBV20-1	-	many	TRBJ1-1	CSAQGPRVRGAFF	TGCAGTGCTCAGGGTCCACGGGTACGGGGAGCTTTCTTT
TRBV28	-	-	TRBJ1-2	CASSGAYGYTF	TGTGCCAGCAGTGGAGCGTATGGCTACACCTTC
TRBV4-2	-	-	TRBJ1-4	CASRLGLGGANEKLFF	TGTGCCAGCAGGTTGGGTTTGGGGGGTGCGAATGAAAAACTGTTTTTT
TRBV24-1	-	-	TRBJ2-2	CATSDPGRSAGLVNTGELFF	TGTGCCACCAGTGATCCGGGCCGGTCCGCTGGACTTGTCAACACCGGGGAGCTGTTTTTT
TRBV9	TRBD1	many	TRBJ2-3	CASSLDRGRVTDTQYF	TGTGCCAGCAGCTTGGACAGGGGGCGAGTCACAGATACGCAGTATTTT
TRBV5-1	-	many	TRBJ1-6	CASSPTGTTNSPLHF	TGCGCCAGCAGCCCGACGGGGACCACTAATTCACCCCTCCACTTT
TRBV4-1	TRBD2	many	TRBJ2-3	CASSQSRLWTSGRDTQYF	TGCGCCAGCAGCCAAAGCCGGCTGTGGACTAGCGGGAGGGATACGCAGTATTTT
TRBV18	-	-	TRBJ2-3	CASSPPSRGADTQYF	TGTGCCAGCTCACCGCCCAGCAGGGGCGCAGATACGCAGTATTTT
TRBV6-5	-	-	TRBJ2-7	CASSAGRGNEQYF	TGTGCCAGCAGTGCAGGGAGGGGGAATGAGCAGTACTTC
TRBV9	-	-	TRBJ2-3	CASSKSPIRAGSYHADTQYF	TGTGCCAGCAGTAAATCTCCTATAAGGGCAGGATCGTATCATGCAGATACGCAGTATTTT
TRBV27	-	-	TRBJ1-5	CASSRRQDLPQHF	TGTGCCAGCAGTCGAAGACAGGACCTGCCCCAGCATTTT
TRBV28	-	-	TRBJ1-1	CASRVPGPTEAFF	TGTGCCAGCAGAGTACCGGGACCCACGGAAGCTTTCTTT
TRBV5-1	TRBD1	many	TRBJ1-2	CASSLQGDPNYGYTF	TGCGCCAGCAGCTTACAGGGGGACCCTAACTATGGCTACACCTTC
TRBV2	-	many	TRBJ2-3	CASSGRGGSTTDTQYF	TGTGCCAGCAGTGGACGAGGGGGTAGTACCACAGATACGCAGTATTTT
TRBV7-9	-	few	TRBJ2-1	CASSSRTGTHNEQFF	TGTGCCAGCAGCTCACGTACCGGGACTCACAATGAGCAGTTCTTC
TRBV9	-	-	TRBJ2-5	CASSDRDFREETQYF	TGTGCCAGCAGCGACCGGGACTTTCGCGAAGAGACCCAGTACTTC
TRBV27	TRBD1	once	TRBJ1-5	CASSSNRGGQPQHF	TGTGCCAGCAGTTCTAACAGGGGCGGGCAGCCCCAGCATTTT
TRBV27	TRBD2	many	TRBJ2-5	CASSYTSGRRLQQTQYF	TGTGCCAGCAGTTATACTAGCGGGAGGCGACTTCAACAGACCCAGTACTTC
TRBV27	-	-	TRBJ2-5	CASSRASGQETQYF	TGTGCCAGCAGTAGAGCTAGTGGGCAAGAGACCCAGTACTTC